What follows describes a single T cell receptor beta chain. Repertoires were generated with immunoSEQ multiplex PCR, while TCRdb's copy carries only in-frame clones and drops some. The repertoire holds roughly 140,000 clones, with 82% as singletons. This sample stems from a study of blood T cell repertoires in COVID-19. CDR3 size: 15 residues. Germline CDR1 and CDR2: SGHVS and FNYEAQ. V was clipped by 2 bases and J by 1 base, with 9 bases between them. The sample was peripheral blood. The genes are TRBV7-6 and TRBJ1-5; no clear D. The receptor was derived from a woman aged 80 or over with acute or convalescent COVID-19. In DNA, the CDR3 is TGTGCCAGCAGCTTACTCGCGGGAAGCAATCAGCCCCAGCATTTT. It codes for CASSLLAGSNQPQHF.